This T cell receptor (beta chain) emerged from a study of graft-versus-host responses after intestinal transplantation. At the level of the study: Recipients were all induced with anti-thymocyte globulin, then given tacrolimus and steroids for around three years. Study outcomes and limitations: Early post-transplant falls in HvG clones accompanied the peak levels of circulating GvH clones. Some GvH clones appeared in ileal mucosa or blood before recipient bone marrow.

Germline assignment: CDR1 MGHDK and CDR2 SYGVNS. This CDR3 has 14 amino acids. The protocol was immunoSEQ multiplex PCR, while the TCRdb copy is restricted to in-frame clones and leaves out a portion. The sample consists of 96,000 or so clones, about 90% of them appearing once. About this clone itself: Its antigen remains unidentified.

The chain is built from TRBV25-1 and TRBJ2-5, with 11 bases lining up with TRBD1. The tail of the sequence fits TRBJ2-7 better, so the J call may be wrong. This receptor was obtained from a human donor who received an intestinal transplant. This material consisted of unstimulated CD4+ T cells sorted from spleen or lymph node cells, taken before intestinal transplant. In nucleotides, the CDR3 is TGTGCCAGCACGTCCAGGACAGGGGGCTTCGAGCAGTACTTC. Residues: CASTSRTGGFEQYF.